The T cell receptor beta chain described here comes from a study of cytomegalovirus exposure and HLA in healthy donors. Study-wide background: Later, an analysis reported that the 95 to 150 validation repertoires had used the same platform as the approximately 690 first-cohort repertoires. Notes on the study in general: A subsequent analysis found that TCR clusters from the first cohort also tended to co-occur in the 120 validation repertoires, with about 94% of cluster scores above 0. Researchers catalogued 164 TCR beta chains as cytomegalovirus-associated.

The ends lost 3 bases at V and 3 bases at J; junction bases unmatched: 2. The CDR3 totals 15 residues. CDR1 SGHAT and CDR2 FQDESV come from the germline V gene (reference sequence). As regards this clone: As yet, its antigen is unknown.

Method: immunoSEQ multiplex PCR; TCRdb's copy keeps in-frame clones and lacks some. The sample includes around 240,000 clones, around 89% seen only once; the top ten take 0.35% to 0.45%. The donors formed part of the approximately 120-subject validation cohort, distinct from the 666-subject first cohort. Input material: PBMCs. This TCR was sampled from a woman aged 18 to 35 in good health and CMV-seronegative. J is TRBJ2-4 and V is TRBV11-1; TRBD1 matches at 10 bases. The CDR3: CASSFGQGDKNIQYF. The CDR3 DNA follows: TGTGCCAGCAGCTTTGGACAGGGGGACAAAAACATTCAGTACTTC.